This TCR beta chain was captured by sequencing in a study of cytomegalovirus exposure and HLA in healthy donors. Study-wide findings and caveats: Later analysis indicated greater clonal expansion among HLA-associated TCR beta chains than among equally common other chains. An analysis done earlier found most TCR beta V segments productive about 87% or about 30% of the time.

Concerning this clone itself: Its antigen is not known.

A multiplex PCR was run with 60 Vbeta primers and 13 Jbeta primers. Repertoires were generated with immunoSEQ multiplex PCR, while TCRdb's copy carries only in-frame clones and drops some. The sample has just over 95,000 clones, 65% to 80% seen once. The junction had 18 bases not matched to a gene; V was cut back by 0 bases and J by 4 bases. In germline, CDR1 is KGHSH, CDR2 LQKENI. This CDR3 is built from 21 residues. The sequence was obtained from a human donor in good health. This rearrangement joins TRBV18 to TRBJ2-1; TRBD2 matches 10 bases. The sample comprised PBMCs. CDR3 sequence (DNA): TGTGCCAGCTCACCACCGAAATCTGCTAGCGGGAGAGGGGGCCCTTACAATGAGCAGTTCTTC. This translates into CASSPPKSASGRGGPYNEQFF.